Each of the 23 T cell receptor beta chains below was sequenced from the same sample in a study of T cells after yellow fever vaccination. TCRdb fed the 5' RACE reads into MiXCR, producing one record per CDR3 protein. The sample includes some 560,000 distinct CDR3 sequences, about a sixth of them seen just once. This material consisted of PBMCs, taken roughly 5 days after the first yellow fever vaccination. Every receptor here comes from a young man who received the YFV17D yellow fever vaccine.

This clonotype appeared many times. The chain combines TRBV10-3 with TRBJ1-2, with 8 bases lining up with TRBD1. This CDR3 has 15 residues. After removal of 7 bases from V and 8 bases from J, the junction contained 15 bases not matched to a gene. The germline V gene encodes CDR1 ENHRY and CDR2 SYGVKD. The CDR3 sequence is CAINGQGLNLGGYTF. CDR3 in DNA: TGTGCCATCAACGGACAGGGTTTGAATTTGGGCGGCTACACCTTC.

In its sample, this clonotype was seen a few times. The chain joins TRBV7-9 to TRBJ1-1; D gene uncertain. The CDR3 length is 15 residues. V was trimmed by 5 bases and J by 1 base, leaving 14 bases between them. The V gene's germline CDR1 is SEHNR and CDR2 FQNEAQ (reference sequence). CDR3 protein: CASSREGPWNTEAFF. CDR3 bases: TGTGCCAGCAGCCGTGAGGGTCCCTGGAACACTGAAGCTTTCTTT.

J is TRBJ2-5 and V is TRBV15, with D perhaps matching TRBD1 or TRBD2 (5 bases each). The CDR3 runs to 15 residues. CDR1 and CDR2 (germline): LNHNV, YYDKDF (reference sequence). The V gene lost 5 bases and the J gene lost 3 bases, with 16 bases spanning the gap. The CDR3, as DNA: TGTGCCACCAGCCAGCCCCCGGGACGAAAAGAGACCCAGTACTTC. It codes for CATSQPPGRKETQYF. The full variable domain, in which reference TRBV15 and TRBJ2-5 provide the parts outside the CDR3, is DAMVIQNPRYQVTQFGKPVTLSCSQTLNHNVMYWYQQKSSQAPKLLFHYYDKDFNNEADTPDNFQSRRPNTSFCFLDIRSPGLGDTAMYLCATSQPPGRKETQYFGPGTRLLVL.

The chain employs TRBV7-9 and TRBJ2-5; 9 nucleotides agree with TRBD1. The CDR3 sequence is 14 residues long. With V trimmed by 5 bases and J by 4 bases, 5 bases remained unmatched. Germline V gives CDR1 SEHNR, CDR2 FQNEAQ (reference sequence). The CDR3 region is CASSPGTGTETQYF. The CDR3 nucleotides read TGTGCCAGCAGCCCTGGGACAGGGACAGAGACCCAGTACTTC.

This clonotype was picked up a small number of times. This chain connects TRBV7-2 to TRBJ1-5; tentative D call: TRBD1 (6 bases). The germline V gene has CDR1 SGHTA and CDR2 FQGNSA. V was clipped by 4 bases and J by 3 bases, with 13 bases between them. This CDR3 is 15 amino acids long. The CDR3 loop reads CASSWEGVDNQPQHF. The CDR3 DNA sequence: TGTGCCAGCAGCTGGGAGGGGGTAGACAATCAGCCCCAGCATTTT.

A few counts support this clonotype. This rearrangement joins TRBV19 to TRBJ2-2; maybe TRBD1 (6 bases). CDR3 length equals 11 residues. Germline V CDR1 and CDR2: LNHDA, SQIVND (reference sequence). V was clipped by 7 bases and J by 7 bases, with 7 bases between them. CDR3 coding DNA: TGTGCCAGTAACAGGGTCGGGGAGCTGTTTTTT. Amino acids: CASNRVGELFF.

This clonotype turned up a few times. V is TRBV3-1 and J is TRBJ1-1, with 7 bases lining up with TRBD1. CDR1 and CDR2 from the germline V gene are LGHDT and YNNKEL (reference sequence). The CDR3 runs to 15 residues. J lost 3 bases, V lost 6 bases, and 10 bases had no gene match. CDR3 residues: CASRRTGAGDTEAFF. In DNA, the CDR3 is TGTGCCAGCAGACGGACAGGCGCCGGGGACACTGAAGCTTTCTTT.

The genes are TRBV5-4 and TRBJ2-1; 12 bases map to TRBD2. The CDR3 is 18 amino acids. CDR1 and CDR2 from the germline V gene are SGHNT and YYREEE (reference sequence). Trimming removed 3 bases from V and 5 bases from J; junction bases left unmatched: 12. CDR3 residues: CASSSEASGGAPDNEQFF. The CDR3, as DNA: TGTGCCAGCAGCTCGGAAGCTAGCGGGGGGGCCCCTGACAATGAGCAGTTCTTC.

The J gene is TRBJ2-1, the V gene TRBV12-5, with D perhaps being TRBD1 or TRBD2 (5 bases each). V lost 6 bases, J lost 0 bases, and 9 bases lay in between. Germline CDR1 LGHNT, CDR2 FRNRAP. This CDR3 spans 14 amino acids. The CDR3 DNA reads as TGTGCTAGTGGGGGACCGAGCTCCTACAATGAGCAGTTCTTC. It translates to CASGGPSSYNEQFF.

The chain joins TRBV4-2 to TRBJ2-1, with TRBD1 as a possible D gene (6 bases). CDR1 and CDR2 from the germline V gene are LGHNA and YNFKEQ. V lost 2 bases, J lost 9 bases, and 14 bases lay in between. This CDR3 is 14 amino acids long. CDR3 residues: CASSQQGMGAEQFF. The CDR3 DNA reads as TGTGCCAGCAGCCAACAGGGGATGGGTGCTGAGCAGTTCTTC.

This clonotype has a single count. The chain has TRBV28 and TRBJ2-4; 9 nucleotides match TRBD1. The CDR3 is 20 amino acids. Germline trimming cut 6 bases from V and 0 bases from J; bases unmatched to any gene: 18. Germline CDR1 is MDHEN and CDR2 is SYDVKM. Written as DNA, the CDR3 is TGTGCCAGCAGCGGCGATACCCGGGACAGGGTATGGCGAGCCAAAAACATTCAGTACTTC. Its protein product is CASSGDTRDRVWRAKNIQYF.

This chain uses TRBV27 with TRBJ2-2; tentative D call: TRBD1 (6 bases). The germline V gene encodes CDR1 MNHEY and CDR2 SMNVEV (reference sequence). Trimming pared 5 bases from V and 9 bases from J, leaving 13 bases between. This CDR3 has 13 amino acids. The CDR3 reads CASSPTGFRELFF. The CDR3 DNA reads as TGTGCCAGCAGTCCAACAGGGTTCCGGGAGCTGTTTTTT.

V usage is TRBV7-9 and J usage is TRBJ1-2, with D perhaps matching TRBD1 (5 bases). This CDR3 is 14 amino acids long. V was pared by 1 base and J by 2 bases, with 8 bases between. Germline CDR1 and CDR2: SEHNR and FQNEAQ (reference sequence). The CDR3 DNA reads as TGTGCCAGCAGCTTAGGACAGTTGAACTATGGCTACACCTTC. The encoded protein is CASSLGQLNYGYTF.

This chain links TRBV6-1 with TRBJ2-1, with 10 bases that match TRBD2. This CDR3 contains 15 residues. Germline V gene sequence: CDR1 MNHNS, CDR2 SASEGT. Trimming cost V 5 bases and J 8 bases; bases outside gene matches: 9. In nucleotides, the CDR3 is TGTGCCAGCAGTCAAAGCGGGGGGGACACCCATGAGCAGTTCTTC. This sequence encodes CASSQSGGDTHEQFF.

This chain joins TRBV4-1 and TRBJ2-1, with TRBD1 identical over 9 bases. Germline V gene data show CDR1 as MGHRA and CDR2 as YSYEKL. CDR3 length equals 15 residues. J was trimmed by 8 bases and V by 4 bases; bases with no gene match: 9. CDR3 in amino acids: CASSLRGTGNHEQFF. The CDR3 DNA reads TGCGCCAGCAGCCTCAGGGGGACAGGGAACCATGAGCAGTTCTTC.

This clonotype showed up just a few times. The V and J genes are TRBV20-1 and TRBJ1-1; unclear D gene. CDR1 is DFQATT and CDR2 is SNEGSKA in the germline V gene (reference sequence). The CDR3 runs to 13 residues. V was pared by 4 bases and J by 11 bases, with 20 bases between. This CDR3 is CSATPPLVLRAFF. As DNA, the CDR3 is TGCAGTGCTACCCCCCCACTAGTGCTCCGGGCTTTCTTT.

This clonotype was recorded a few times. This chain links TRBV6-1 with TRBJ2-1; TRBD1 matches at 9 bases. CDR1 and CDR2 from the germline V gene are MNHNS and SASEGT. V lost 5 bases to trimming and J lost 3 bases; unmatched junction nucleotides: 2. The CDR3 covers 14 residues. In DNA, the CDR3 is TGTGCCAGCAGTAAGACAGGGGGCTACAATGAGCAGTTCTTC. Protein product: CASSKTGGYNEQFF.

This clonotype was found a few times. V usage is TRBV18 and J usage is TRBJ1-5, with D possibly matching TRBD1 (6 bases). Germline assignment: CDR1 KGHSH and CDR2 LQKENI. The CDR3 has 14 amino acids. V lost 6 bases, J lost 0 bases, and 9 bases lay in between. CDR3 protein: CASSRQVSNQPQHF. The DNA for the CDR3 is TGTGCCAGCTCGCGACAGGTTAGCAATCAGCCCCAGCATTTT.

This clonotype was seen a few times. The chain's CDR3 is CASSQDTPPGQGTRETQYF. The CDR3 DNA reads as TGCGCCAGCAGCCAAGATACTCCCCCGGGACAGGGAACCCGGGAGACCCAGTACTTC. V usage is TRBV4-1 and J usage is TRBJ2-5; the match to TRBD1 covers 9 bases. V was pared by 0 bases and J by 5 bases, with 16 bases of the junction left unmatched. This CDR3 is 19 amino acids long. Germline CDR1 MGHRA, CDR2 YSYEKL.

The chain carries TRBV12-3 or TRBV12-4 and TRBJ1-4; D ambiguous. This CDR3 has 15 residues. Trimming shortened V by 6 bases and J by 6 bases, and 17 bases separated the two germline ends. This CDR3 reads CASRVSAAPYEKLFF. The CDR3 coding sequence is TGTGCCAGCAGGGTTTCGGCAGCCCCTTATGAAAAACTGTTTTTT.

This clonotype is deemed medium-sized. J is TRBJ2-1 and V is TRBV7-2, with TRBD2 matching over 11 bases. Germline V lookup: CDR1 SGHTA, CDR2 FQGNSA. The CDR3 extends over 15 amino acids. The junction had 8 bases not matched to a gene; V was cut back by 6 bases and J by 7 bases. CDR3 residues: CASSFGLAGGNEQFF. CDR3 bases: TGTGCCAGCAGTTTCGGACTAGCGGGTGGGAATGAGCAGTTCTTC. The entire variable domain, with the rest obtained from reference TRBV7-2 and TRBJ2-1, is as follows: GAGVSQSPSNKVTEKGKDVELRCDPISGHTALYWYRQSLGQGLEFLIYFQGNSAPDKSGLPSDRFSAERTGGSVSTLTIQRTQQEDSAVYLCASSFGLAGGNEQFFGPGTRLTVL.

The chain employs TRBV5-6 and TRBJ1-4; D ambiguous. The germline V gene has CDR1 SGHDT and CDR2 YYEEEE. This CDR3 is 13 amino acids long. The V and J ends lost 4 bases and 5 bases respectively, with 9 bases between them. Written as DNA, the CDR3 is TGTGCCAGCAGCCCCGAGCCCAATGAAAAACTGTTTTTT. It codes for CASSPEPNEKLFF.

This chain links TRBV2 with TRBJ2-1; D remains unclear. CDR3 length: 13 residues. V dropped 1 base and J dropped 5 bases, with 6 bases sitting between them. Germline CDR1 reads SNHLY; CDR2 reads FYNNEI. CDR3 DNA: TGTGCCAGCAGTGAAGTCGGTAACAATGAGCAGTTCTTC. Protein sequence: CASSEVGNNEQFF.